The 24 T cell receptor beta chains given below trace back to one sample, sequenced in a study of blood T cell repertoires in COVID-19 (TCRdb year 2020). Library creation used the immunoSEQ multiplex PCR assay. Drawn from immuneACCESS, this table holds only the in-frame rearrangements with V and J called that TCRdb kept. Clones are partly lost; checked studies trace under half to an unresolved V gene and leave the rest unexplained. The sample contains around 99,000 clones, around 89% of them found a single time. The ten largest clones capture 1.1% of the sample. The sample comprised peripheral blood. The receptors were sampled from a human donor in a cohort sampled during active COVID-19.

This clone has more than one count but fewer than ten. This chain connects TRBV7-3 to TRBJ1-6, with D perhaps TRBD1 (6 bases). The V end was cut by 5 bases, the J end by 7 bases, with 15 bases between. CDR3 length equals 15 residues. Germline loops: CDR1 SGHTA, CDR2 FQGTGA. The CDR3 coding sequence is TGTGCCAGCAGCCAATATCAGGGGTCGAATTCACCCCTCCACTTT. This gives the protein CASSQYQGSNSPLHF.

This rearrangement joins TRBV3-1 (or the pseudogene TRBV3-2) to TRBJ2-3; 8 bases align to TRBD1. The CDR3 totals 18 residues. J lost 4 bases, V lost 2 bases, and 14 bases had no gene match. From germline, CDR1 is LGHDT and CDR2 YNNKEL (reference sequence). The CDR3 region is CASSQQGGQASAADTQYF. The CDR3 DNA follows: TGTGCCAGCAGCCAACAGGGGGGACAGGCCTCGGCGGCAGATACGCAGTATTTT.

The rearrangement links TRBV4-3 to TRBJ1-3; TRBD1 matches at 7 bases. The CDR3 contains 16 residues. The germline V gene has CDR1 LGHNA and CDR2 YSLEER. V shed 0 bases, J shed 0 bases, and the junction held 2 bases outside the gene matches. CDR3 sequence reads: CASSQEGQISGNTIYF. CDR3 DNA sequence: TGCGCCAGCAGCCAAGAGGGACAGATCTCTGGAAACACCATATATTTT.

The V gene is TRBV7-2, the J gene TRBJ2-7, with unresolved D. In germline, CDR1 is SGHTA, CDR2 FQGNSA. V was cut by 5 bases and J by 2 bases, with 10 bases left in between. There are 13 residues in the CDR3. The DNA of the CDR3 is TGTGCCAGCAGCCGAGTTCTTCCCTACGAGCAGTACTTC. It yields the protein CASSRVLPYEQYF.

This clone has more than one count but fewer than ten. The V call is TRBV2, the J call TRBJ1-5; perhaps TRBD1 as D (6 bases). V dropped 5 bases and J dropped 4 bases, with 12 bases sitting between them. The germline CDR1 and CDR2 sequences are SNHLY and FYNNEI. This CDR3 spans 14 amino acids. CDR3 DNA sequence: TGTGCCAGCAGTTTGTGGGACAAAAATCAGCCCCAGCATTTT. It specifies CASSLWDKNQPQHF.

The chain is built from TRBV5-6 and TRBJ2-1, with TRBD2 matching 7 bases. This CDR3 is 14 amino acids long. Unmatched junction bases numbered 6, after V lost 6 bases and J lost 3 bases. The germline V gene has CDR1 SGHDT and CDR2 YYEEEE. This chain's CDR3 is CASTGLAVYNEQFF. CDR3 nucleotide sequence: TGTGCCAGCACGGGTCTAGCGGTCTACAATGAGCAGTTCTTC.

This clone was recorded only once. V and J are TRBV4-1 and TRBJ2-5, with a possible D match to TRBD2 (5 bases). The CDR3 is made up of 15 amino acids. Germline CDR1 MGHRA, CDR2 YSYEKL. Trimming took off 0 bases at V and 1 base at J, with 9 bases between the two ends. CDR3 amino acids: CASSQDRLTQETQYF. The DNA of the CDR3 is TGCGCCAGCAGCCAAGATCGACTAACCCAAGAGACCCAGTACTTC.

V and J are TRBV6-5 and TRBJ2-7; D remains unclear. Germline loops: CDR1 MNHEY, CDR2 SVGAGI. The CDR3 consists of 14 residues. V lost 7 bases, J lost 0 bases, and 13 bases lay in between. The CDR3 spells CASIRVLDSYEQYF. CDR3 bases: TGTGCCAGCATTCGGGTCCTAGACTCCTACGAGCAGTACTTC.

The chain has TRBV19 and TRBJ2-3; TRBD2 is a possible D gene (6 bases). Trimming took off 5 bases at V and 4 bases at J, with 13 bases between the two ends. Germline V CDR1 and CDR2: LNHDA, SQIVND (reference sequence). CDR3 length equals 14 residues. CDR3 in amino acids: CASSPRLVSDTQYF. Written as DNA, the CDR3 is TGTGCCAGTAGTCCACGACTAGTGTCAGATACGCAGTATTTT.

V is TRBV29-1 and J is TRBJ1-2; a possible D gene is TRBD1 (6 bases). In germline, CDR1 is SQVTM, CDR2 ANQGSEA. There are 11 residues in the CDR3. V lost 7 bases and J 0 bases, leaving 6 bases between the germline ends. The DNA of the CDR3 is TGCAGCGACAGGGCTAACTATGGCTACACCTTC. The encoded protein is CSDRANYGYTF.

CDR3 region: CASSQDQSEGADYEQYF. The CDR3 DNA reads TGCGCCAGCAGCCAAGATCAGTCGGAGGGGGCGGACTACGAGCAGTACTTC. V is TRBV4-1 and J is TRBJ2-7; possible D gene TRBD1, 7 bases. The length of the CDR3 is 17 residues. Germline loops: CDR1 MGHRA, CDR2 YSYEKL. The ends were cut back, 0 bases at V and 3 bases at J, with 18 bases in the middle.

This clone is medium-sized. The chain joins TRBV4-3 to TRBJ1-4, with a possible D match to TRBD1 (6 bases). Germline V gives CDR1 LGHNA, CDR2 YSLEER. The CDR3 runs 16 residues. V lost 0 bases to trimming and J lost 6 bases, with 14 bases between them. CDR3 in DNA: TGCGCCAGCAGCCAAGAATTCTTAGGACAGTATGAAAAACTGTTTTTT. Residues: CASSQEFLGQYEKLFF.

This rearrangement joins TRBV4-3 to TRBJ2-5, with 7 positions matching TRBD1. The CDR3 spans 14 residues. Trimming removed 3 bases from V and 9 bases from J; junction bases left unmatched: 10. Germline V CDR1 and CDR2: LGHNA, YSLEER. CDR3 loop: CASSQVRQGMAQYF. The CDR3 region has the DNA TGCGCCAGCAGCCAGGTCAGACAGGGAATGGCCCAGTACTTC.

V usage is TRBV7-8 and J usage is TRBJ1-1; D perhaps matches TRBD1 (5 bases). This CDR3 spans 15 amino acids. The germline CDR1 and CDR2 sequences are SGHVS and FQNEAQ. V lost 5 bases and J 1 base, leaving 14 bases between the germline ends. This chain's CDR3 is CASSRVQGTNTEAFF. The CDR3 bases are TGTGCCAGCAGCCGCGTCCAGGGCACGAACACTGAAGCTTTCTTT. Variable domain in full (rest from reference TRBV7-8 and TRBJ1-1): GAGVSQSPRYKVAKRGQDVALRCDPISGHVSLFWYQQALGQGPEFLTYFQNEAQLDKSGLPSDRFFAERPEGSVSTLKIQRTQQEDSAVYLCASSRVQGTNTEAFFGQGTRLTVV.

The V gene is TRBV2, the J gene TRBJ2-2; D is unresolved. Germline V gene sequence: CDR1 SNHLY, CDR2 FYNNEI. CDR3 size: 15 residues. V lost 3 bases and J 0 bases, leaving 8 bases between the germline ends. CDR3 sequence: CASSDPLANTGELFF. CDR3 in DNA: TGTGCCAGCAGTGATCCCCTCGCGAACACCGGGGAGCTGTTTTTT. Combining the CDR3 with reference TRBV2 and TRBJ2-2 gives the whole variable domain EPEVTQTPSHQVTQMGQEVILRCVPISNHLYFYWYRQILGQKVEFLVSFYNNEISEKSEIFDDQFSVERPDGSNFTLKIRSTKLEDSAMYFCASSDPLANTGELFFGEGSRLTVL.

The rearrangement uses TRBV5-1 and TRBJ2-5; 9 bases are a match to TRBD1. V shed 2 bases, J shed 5 bases, and the junction held 10 bases outside the gene matches. Per germline, CDR1 SGHRS and CDR2 YFSETQ. This CDR3 spans 16 amino acids. CDR3 coding DNA: TGCGCCAGCAGCTTACCCCAGGGACAGGGAGGCGAGACCCAGTACTTC. It is translated as CASSLPQGQGGETQYF.

V usage is TRBV18 and J usage is TRBJ2-2, with 7 bases matching TRBD1. J lost 6 bases, V lost 5 bases, and 3 bases had no gene match. CDR3 length equals 13 residues. The germline V gene encodes CDR1 KGHSH and CDR2 LQKENI. The DNA of the CDR3 is TGTGCCAGCTCATCAGGGGGTGCCGGGGAGCTGTTTTTT. Translating it yields CASSSGGAGELFF.

J is TRBJ1-5 and V is TRBV6-5; TRBD1 matches 7 bases. The CDR3 contains 15 residues. Trimming cost V 7 bases and J 4 bases; bases outside gene matches: 10. The germline V gene encodes CDR1 MNHEY and CDR2 SVGAGI. The CDR3 is CASTAPGQRNQPQHF. As DNA, the CDR3 is TGTGCCAGCACGGCCCCGGGACAGAGAAATCAGCCCCAGCATTTT.

This sequence joins TRBV5-4 and TRBJ2-2, with 7 nucleotides matching TRBD1. This CDR3 is 15 amino acids long. V lost 3 bases, J lost 3 bases, and 5 bases stayed unmatched. Germline V gene lookup returns CDR1 SGHNT and CDR2 YYREEE (reference sequence). CDR3 coding DNA: TGTGCCAGCAGCTCCGGGACAGACTACACCGGGGAGCTGTTTTTT. Protein: CASSSGTDYTGELFF.

This clone was recorded once. The same CDR3 is also encoded by other DNA sequences in this sample. The rearrangement joins TRBV7-9 to TRBJ1-1; D call uncertain. The V end lost 3 bases, the J end lost 2 bases, and 7 bases lay between the germline ends. Germline CDR1 is SEHNR and CDR2 is FQNEAQ (reference sequence). This CDR3 region has 13 residues. CDR3 DNA: TGTGCCAGCAGCTTCGGCGGTAACACTGAAGCTTTCTTT. This codes for CASSFGGNTEAFF.

V is TRBV6-6 and J is TRBJ2-1; no definite D call. Germline V lookup: CDR1 MNHNY, CDR2 SVGAGI (reference sequence). Between the trimmed V and J ends, which lost 0 bases and 6 bases, there was a span of 12 bases. This CDR3 has 15 residues. The chain's CDR3 is CASSYSIEEANEQFF. Here the CDR3 DNA reads TGTGCCAGCAGTTACTCGATAGAAGAGGCCAATGAGCAGTTCTTC.

This clone was recorded only once. The rearrangement joins TRBV7-3 to TRBJ2-7; the D gene is possibly TRBD1 (6 bases). This CDR3 contains 15 residues. The ends were cut back, 5 bases at V and 5 bases at J, with 19 bases in the middle. Germline lookup yields CDR1 SGHTA and CDR2 FQGTGA. CDR3 DNA: TGTGCCAGCAGCCCAGACAGGAGATACCTTAACGAGCAGTACTTC. Encoded protein: CASSPDRRYLNEQYF.

V gene TRBV7-9 combines with J gene TRBJ2-5, with a possible D match to TRBD1 (6 bases). This CDR3 has 12 amino acids. Germline V gene sequence: CDR1 SEHNR, CDR2 FQNEAQ (reference sequence). Trimming stripped 5 bases from V and 4 bases from J, with 8 bases between. CDR3 nucleotide sequence: TGTGCCAGCAGCAAACAGGGAGAGACCCAGTACTTC. Its protein product is CASSKQGETQYF.

This chain connects TRBV5-1 to TRBJ2-3, with D possibly TRBD1 on 6 matching bases. Trimming left V 4 bases short and J 1 base short, with 10 bases between. This CDR3 spans 14 amino acids. CDR1 and CDR2 (germline): SGHRS, YFSETQ. The CDR3 reads CASSKDRRTDTQYF. The CDR3 nucleotides read TGCGCCAGCAGCAAAGACAGGCGCACAGATACGCAGTATTTT.